The 28 T cell receptor beta chains in this list originate from one sample, sequenced in a study of T cell responses to AZD1222 COVID-19 vaccine. TCRdb's copy holds only in-frame clones and misses some; the assay was immunoSEQ multiplex PCR. The repertoire holds more than 75,000 clones, with roughly 90% as singletons. This specimen consisted of peripheral blood, obtained on day 0 of AZD1222 vaccination. These receptors were obtained from an adult in good health.

The sample holds a few counts of this clone. V is TRBV28 and J is TRBJ2-7; weak D call: TRBD1 (5 bases). Germline V gene lookup returns CDR1 MDHEN and CDR2 SYDVKM. V was clipped by 4 bases and J by 2 bases, with 12 bases between them. The CDR3 has 14 amino acids. The CDR3 DNA follows: TGTGCCAGCAGTTCCCCGGACAAGACCTACGAGCAGTACTTC. This sequence encodes CASSSPDKTYEQYF.

V gene TRBV27 combines with J gene TRBJ2-3; 9 nucleotides match TRBD1. The trim removed 5 bases at V and 3 bases at J, leaving 6 bases unmatched. From germline, CDR1 is MNHEY and CDR2 SMNVEV (reference sequence). The CDR3 has 15 amino acids. Written as DNA, the CDR3 is TGTGCCAGCAGTCTCACCGGGACAGGGACAGATACGCAGTATTTT. Translating gives CASSLTGTGTDTQYF.

This chain connects TRBV6-1 to TRBJ1-1; D is uncertain. Trimming shortened V by 3 bases and J by 0 bases, and 8 bases separated the two germline ends. Germline CDR1 MNHNS, CDR2 SASEGT. CDR3 length: 14 residues. The CDR3 sequence is CASSEQRLNTEAFF. CDR3 nucleotide sequence: TGTGCCAGCAGTGAGCAGAGATTGAACACTGAAGCTTTCTTT.

The V and J genes are TRBV7-2 and TRBJ2-7; 9 bases map to TRBD2. V trimming: 5 bases; J trimming: 4 bases; junction bases outside the gene matches: 6. Germline CDR1 is SGHTA and CDR2 is FQGNSA. The CDR3 is 14 residues long. CDR3 sequence reads: CASSPSGAYYEQYF. The CDR3 nucleotides are TGTGCCAGCAGCCCTAGCGGGGCCTATTACGAGCAGTACTTC.

The CDR3 sequence: CASSLRDAENTIYF. CDR3 DNA sequence: TGTGCCAGCAGTTTAAGGGATGCGGAAAACACCATATATTTT. The chain employs TRBV28 and TRBJ1-3; D not certain. The CDR3 has 14 amino acids. Per germline, CDR1 MDHEN and CDR2 SYDVKM. The V end lost 2 bases, the J end lost 6 bases, and 11 bases lay between the germline ends.

The CDR3 DNA sequence: TGTGCCAGCAGCTCCGTGGGGACAGCGGGAGGACCAGATACGCAGTATTTT. This translates into CASSSVGTAGGPDTQYF. The chain links TRBV7-3 to TRBJ2-3; 9 bases are a match to TRBD2. The trim removed 4 bases at V and 4 bases at J, leaving 12 bases unmatched. CDR3 length: 17 residues. Germline CDR1 and CDR2: SGHTA and FQGTGA.

The chain recombines TRBV28 with TRBJ2-7; D might be TRBD1 (5 bases). Germline V lookup: CDR1 MDHEN, CDR2 SYDVKM. V was cut by 2 bases and J by 7 bases, with 9 bases left in between. CDR3 length: 12 amino acids. The CDR3 protein is CASSLRQQEQYF. The DNA for the CDR3 is TGTGCCAGCAGTTTACGACAGCAAGAGCAGTACTTC.

The gene calls are TRBV24-1 and TRBJ2-7, with D possibly being TRBD2 (7 bases). The CDR3 covers 15 residues. CDR1 and CDR2 from the germline V gene are KGHDR and SFDVKD. Trimming removed 7 bases from V and 5 bases from J, with 20 bases in between. The CDR3 reads CATSRAGAGANEQYF. The CDR3 DNA is TGTGCCACCAGCCGGGCGGGAGCAGGGGCTAACGAGCAGTACTTC.

Only a few counts were recorded for this clone. The J gene is TRBJ1-5, the V gene TRBV19; no definite D call. V lost 6 bases and J 5 bases, leaving 14 bases between the germline ends. CDR1 is LNHDA, CDR2 SQIVND, per germline (reference sequence). The CDR3 has 14 residues. The CDR3 DNA reads as TGTGCCAGTAGGACACTTCAAGGAGATCAGCCCCAGCATTTT. As protein: CASRTLQGDQPQHF.

The chain has TRBV12-3 or TRBV12-4 and TRBJ2-7, with D tentatively TRBD2 (6 bases). The V gene lost 3 bases and the J gene lost 5 bases, with 8 bases spanning the gap. This CDR3 is built from 12 residues. The CDR3 protein is CASSLEGDEQYF. DNA of the CDR3: TGTGCCAGCAGTTTGGAGGGAGACGAGCAGTACTTC.

This sequence joins TRBV11-1 and TRBJ2-3; D gene ambiguous. CDR3 length: 11 residues. Germline CDR1 reads SGHAT; CDR2 reads FQDESV (reference sequence). The V and J ends lost 10 bases and 6 bases respectively, with 11 bases between them. The CDR3 protein is CAITAFDTQYF. The CDR3 nucleotides are TGTGCCATCACAGCTTTTGATACGCAGTATTTT.

This chain links TRBV19 with TRBJ1-2, with a weak D call TRBD1 (5 bases). The length of the CDR3 is 16 residues. V was trimmed by 3 bases and J by 5 bases, leaving 19 bases between them. Germline CDR1 and CDR2: LNHDA and SQIVND (reference sequence). In DNA form, the CDR3 reads TGTGCCAGTAGTATCTACGGGGACCAAGGAGGTTATGGCTACACCTTC. Amino acid sequence: CASSIYGDQGGYGYTF.

In DNA form, the CDR3 reads TGTGCCAGCAGCTTTTCCAGGGGAAATTCACCCCTCCACTTT. This translates into CASSFSRGNSPLHF. This chain links TRBV7-3 with TRBJ1-6, with D perhaps TRBD1 (6 bases). The CDR3 extends over 14 amino acids. CDR1 and CDR2 from the germline V gene are SGHTA and FQGTGA. V was shortened by 3 bases and J by 7 bases, with 10 bases between the two germline ends. The entire variable domain, with the rest obtained from reference TRBV7-3 and TRBJ1-6, is as follows: GAGVSQTPSNKVTEKGKYVELRCDPISGHTALYWYRQSLGQGPEFLIYFQGTGAADDSGLPNDRFFAVRPEGSVSTLKIQRTERGDSAVYLCASSFSRGNSPLHFGNGTRLTVT.

The chain links TRBV7-2 to TRBJ2-1; weak D call: TRBD2 (5 bases). CDR1 SGHTA and CDR2 FQGNSA come from the germline V gene. V was shortened by 4 bases and J by 6 bases, with 16 bases between the two germline ends. There are 15 residues in the CDR3. Here the CDR3 reads CASSSRDLSGNEQFF. For the CDR3, the DNA is TGTGCCAGCAGCTCCCGGGATTTATCTGGCAATGAGCAGTTCTTC.

V gene TRBV28 combines with J gene TRBJ2-1; 10 bases map to TRBD2. Germline assignment: CDR1 MDHEN and CDR2 SYDVKM. V was clipped by 2 bases and J by 9 bases; unmatched bases: 10. The CDR3 loop spans 16 amino acids. The DNA of the CDR3 is TGTGCCAGCAGTTTAACGGCTAGCGGGAGCGTAGGTGAGCAGTTCTTC. It specifies CASSLTASGSVGEQFF.

V gene TRBV19 combines with J gene TRBJ1-1; 8 positions match TRBD1. Germline CDR1 reads LNHDA; CDR2 reads SQIVND (reference sequence). The CDR3 covers 16 residues. Unmatched junction bases numbered 14, after V lost 6 bases and J lost 5 bases. CDR3: CASRSWGQGANTEAFF. The DNA for the CDR3 is TGTGCCAGTAGATCCTGGGGCCAGGGGGCGAATACTGAAGCTTTCTTT.

The J gene is TRBJ2-7, the V gene TRBV19; D is unresolved. The V end was cut by 2 bases, the J end by 0 bases, with 8 bases between. This CDR3 spans 14 amino acids. CDR1 and CDR2 from the germline V gene are LNHDA and SQIVND (reference sequence). For the CDR3, the DNA is TGTGCCAGTAGTATACTGGCGACCTCCTACGAGCAGTACTTC. Encoded protein: CASSILATSYEQYF.

The chain is built from TRBV29-1 and TRBJ1-1; D unclear. Germline V lookup: CDR1 SQVTM, CDR2 ANQGSEA. V lost 6 bases and J 4 bases, leaving 12 bases between the germline ends. This CDR3 has 12 residues. DNA of the CDR3: TGCAGCGTAACACATGTGGGCACTGAAGCTTTCTTT. Translation: CSVTHVGTEAFF. Looking up the rest from reference TRBV29-1 and TRBJ1-1 gives the full variable domain: SAVISQKPSRDICQRGTSLTIQCQVDSQVTMMFWYRQQPGQSLTLIATANQGSEATYESGFVIDKFPISRPNLTFSTLTVSNMSPEDSSIYLCSVTHVGTEAFFGQGTRLTVV.

V gene TRBV19 combines with J gene TRBJ1-4, with a weak D call TRBD1 (5 bases). The CDR3 loop spans 15 amino acids. The V end lost 6 bases, the J end lost 2 bases, and 13 bases lay between the germline ends. Germline assignment: CDR1 LNHDA and CDR2 SQIVND (reference sequence). The CDR3 DNA sequence: TGTGCCAGTAGGCTCCAGGGCTCGACTAATGAAAAACTGTTTTTT. Its protein product is CASRLQGSTNEKLFF. The full variable domain, completed using reference TRBV19 and TRBJ1-4, is DGGITQSPKYLFRKEGQNVTLSCEQNLNHDAMYWYRQDPGQGLRLIYYSQIVNDFQKGDIAEGYSVSREKKESFPLTVTSAQKNPTAFYLCASRLQGSTNEKLFFGSGTQLSVL.

CDR3 sequence (DNA): TGCAGCGTTACTAAAAACACCGGGGAGCTGTTTTTT. This encodes CSVTKNTGELFF. The rearrangement links TRBV29-1 to TRBJ2-2, with D uncertain. Germline-derived CDR1 and CDR2 are SQVTM and ANQGSEA. The CDR3 totals 12 residues. V shed 5 bases and J shed 2 bases, with 6 bases lying between them.

To note about this clone: At one end the junction does not follow the germline gene, possibly because of a read error. The chain recombines TRBV11-3 with TRBJ2-2; D is undetermined. This CDR3 is built from 10 residues. The germline gives CDR1 SGHNT, CDR2 YENEEA. This CDR3 is CADAPGELFF. The DNA of the CDR3 is TGCGCAGATGCTCCCGGGGAGCTGTTTTTT.

This clone was counted a few times. This chain's CDR3 is CASSVGLIGSPLHF. CDR3 DNA sequence: TGTGCCAGCAGCGTAGGCCTTATTGGGTCACCCCTCCACTTT. The chain carries TRBV9 and TRBJ1-6; D ambiguous. Germline-derived CDR1 and CDR2 are SGDLS and YYNGEE. This CDR3 spans 14 amino acids. V was trimmed by 0 bases and J by 10 bases, leaving 11 bases between them. The entire variable domain, with the rest obtained from reference TRBV9 and TRBJ1-6, is as follows: DSGVTQTPKHLITATGQRVTLRCSPRSGDLSVYWYQQSLDQGLQFLIQYYNGEERAKGNILERFSAQQFPDLHSELNLSSLELGDSALYFCASSVGLIGSPLHFGNGTRLTVT.

The rearrangement joins TRBV25-1 to TRBJ2-4; D may be TRBD2 (6 bases). V gave up 6 bases and J gave up 8 bases, with 20 bases separating them. The CDR3 covers 15 residues. CDR1 is MGHDK and CDR2 is SYGVNS in the germline V gene. CDR3 sequence: CASSAASAGRDIQYF. The CDR3 DNA follows: TGTGCCAGCAGCGCCGCCTCGGCGGGACGGGACATTCAGTACTTC. The full variable domain, with the rest looked up from reference TRBV25-1 and TRBJ2-4, is EADIYQTPRYLVIGTGKKITLECSQTMGHDKMYWYQQDPGMELHLIHYSYGVNSTEKGDLSSESTVSRIRTEHFPLTLESARPSHTSQYLCASSAASAGRDIQYFGAGTRLSVL.

The V call is TRBV19, the J call TRBJ1-1, with 11 nucleotides matching TRBD1. V lost 4 bases to trimming and J lost 6 bases; unmatched junction nucleotides: 4. The CDR3 has 14 residues. Germline CDR1 and CDR2: LNHDA and SQIVND (reference sequence). Here the CDR3 reads CASSSGQGAPEAFF. CDR3 DNA sequence: TGTGCCAGTAGTAGCGGACAGGGGGCCCCTGAAGCTTTCTTT.

The rearrangement uses TRBV7-9 and TRBJ2-1; 7 nucleotides agree with TRBD2. CDR3 length: 15 amino acids. V was clipped by 3 bases and J by 2 bases; unmatched bases: 4. Looked up from germline, CDR1 is SEHNR and CDR2 is FQNEAQ (reference sequence). CDR3: CASSFLAATYNEQFF. Written as DNA, the CDR3 is TGTGCCAGCAGCTTCCTAGCGGCTACCTACAATGAGCAGTTCTTC.

The CDR3: CASGRQGASSYGYTF. DNA for the CDR3: TGTGCTAGTGGCCGACAGGGGGCTAGTTCTTATGGCTACACCTTC. The chain links TRBV12-5 to TRBJ1-2; the match to TRBD1 covers 10 bases. The CDR3 is made up of 15 amino acids. The ends lost 6 bases at V and 5 bases at J; junction bases unmatched: 9. Germline CDR1 is LGHNT and CDR2 is FRNRAP.

V gene TRBV5-6 combines with J gene TRBJ2-7; D is uncertain. CDR3 length: 15 amino acids. CDR1 is SGHDT and CDR2 is YYEEEE in the germline V gene. V shed 1 base and J shed 2 bases, with 13 bases lying between them. CDR3 in amino acids: CASSLLSGRTYEQYF. CDR3 bases: TGTGCCAGCAGCTTGTTGTCGGGCCGTACCTACGAGCAGTACTTC. Drawing the rest from reference TRBV5-6 and TRBJ2-7, the complete variable domain is DAGVTQSPTHLIKTRGQQVTLRCSPKSGHDTVSWYQQALGQGPQFIFQYYEEEERQRGNFPDRFSGHQFPNYSSELNVNALLLGDSALYLCASSLLSGRTYEQYFGPGTRLTVT.

This clone was seen more than once but under ten times. The chain uses TRBV19 and TRBJ1-1; TRBD1 matches at 8 bases. The trim removed 7 bases at V and 1 base at J, leaving 11 bases unmatched. The CDR3 is 16 residues long. The germline gives CDR1 LNHDA, CDR2 SQIVND (reference sequence). Written as DNA, the CDR3 is TGTGCCAGTACCGATCTTCAGGGGGCTGCGAACACTGAAGCTTTCTTT. It encodes CASTDLQGAANTEAFF.